The rows below give T cell receptor beta chains drawn from one sample of a study of regulatory T cells in long-lasting Graves disease. TCRdb re-analysed the multiplex PCR reads in MiXCR, keeping a single row per CDR3 protein. The table includes more than 300,000 distinct CDR3 sequences, approximately 25% detected once. The material sequenced was peripheral blood mononuclear cells (PBMCs), taken when the disease was refractory, from a patient treated with antithyroid drugs. Receptors originate from a woman aged 40 to 50 with Graves disease. CDR3s include the opening cysteine and the closing phenylalanine or tryptophan. Each record gives: clone size, V gene, J gene, D gene, CDR3 protein, CDR3 DNA. The D gene is left open where the match is weak. The listing skips clone size in some rows; elsewhere it reads once, few, many or a size class.

clone_size: many
v_call: TRBV25-1
j_call: TRBJ2-5
d_call: NA
cdr3_aa: CASTPPLTWVTEETQYF
cdr3_nt: TGTGCCAGCACCCCCCCCCTTACCTGGGTAACCGAAGAGACCCAGTACTTC

clone_size: few
v_call: TRBV20-1
j_call: TRBJ2-2
d_call: NA
cdr3_aa: CSARGLTDNTGELFF
cdr3_nt: TGCAGTGCTAGAGGTTTGACAGATAACACCGGGGAGCTGTTTTTT

clone_size: NA
v_call: TRBV9
j_call: TRBJ1-3
d_call: NA
cdr3_aa: CASSVGTVSGNTIYF
cdr3_nt: TGTGCCAGCAGCGTAGGGACAGTCTCTGGAAACACCATATATTTT

clone_size: NA
v_call: TRBV28
j_call: TRBJ2-3
d_call: NA
cdr3_aa: CASSPGLITDTQYF
cdr3_nt: TGTGCCAGCAGCCCCGGACTAATCACAGATACGCAGTATTTT

clone_size: many
v_call: TRBV28
j_call: TRBJ1-1
d_call: NA
cdr3_aa: CASSPDGLRAFF
cdr3_nt: TGTGCCAGCAGTCCGGACGGTCTAAGAGCTTTCTTT

clone_size: many
v_call: TRBV28
j_call: TRBJ2-7
d_call: TRBD2
cdr3_aa: CASSFNSWGLAGGASSYEQYF
cdr3_nt: TGTGCCAGCAGTTTCAACTCCTGGGGGCTAGCGGGAGGCGCAAGCTCCTACGAGCAGTACTTC

clone_size: few
v_call: TRBV20-1
j_call: TRBJ2-5
d_call: NA
cdr3_aa: CSAARLEEETQYF
cdr3_nt: TGCAGTGCTGCCCGACTAGAGGAAGAGACCCAGTACTTC

clone_size: NA
v_call: TRBV12-3/TRBV12-4
j_call: TRBJ2-3
d_call: TRBD2
cdr3_aa: CASSLSSGRSDTQYF
cdr3_nt: TGTGCCAGCAGTTTATCTAGCGGGAGGTCAGATACGCAGTATTTT

clone_size: NA
v_call: TRBV12-3/TRBV12-4
j_call: TRBJ2-2
d_call: NA
cdr3_aa: CASSFAGVLTGGLFF
cdr3_nt: TGTGCCAGCAGTTTCGCAGGGGTCTTAACCGGGGGGCTGTTTTTT

clone_size: few
v_call: TRBV18
j_call: TRBJ1-2
d_call: TRBD1
cdr3_aa: CASSPATGSDYGYTF
cdr3_nt: TGTGCCAGCTCACCCGCGACAGGGTCCGACTATGGCTACACCTTC

clone_size: NA
v_call: TRBV25-1
j_call: TRBJ2-3
d_call: NA
cdr3_aa: CASSDGFGITDTQYF
cdr3_nt: TGTGCCAGCAGTGATGGGTTCGGGATAACAGATACGCAGTATTTT

clone_size: many
v_call: TRBV20-1
j_call: TRBJ1-6
d_call: TRBD1
cdr3_aa: CSARRGQGTRNSPLHF
cdr3_nt: TGCAGTGCTAGAAGGGGACAGGGAACGCGGAATTCACCCCTCCACTTT

clone_size: NA
v_call: TRBV2
j_call: TRBJ1-3
d_call: NA
cdr3_aa: CASSSLGGGLSGNTIYF
cdr3_nt: TGTGCCAGCAGTTCACTGGGGGGGGGACTCTCTGGAAACACCATATATTTT

clone_size: few
v_call: TRBV18
j_call: TRBJ2-7
d_call: NA
cdr3_aa: CASSPTGTFLYEQYF
cdr3_nt: TGTGCCAGCTCACCTACCGGGACCTTCCTCTACGAGCAGTACTTC

clone_size: once
v_call: TRBV5-1
j_call: TRBJ2-5
d_call: NA
cdr3_aa: CASSLAGPIEETQYF
cdr3_nt: TGCGCCAGCAGCTTGGCCGGTCCGATTGAAGAGACCCAGTACTTC

clone_size: NA
v_call: TRBV28
j_call: TRBJ2-7
d_call: NA
cdr3_aa: CASSLTRREQYF
cdr3_nt: TGTGCCAGCAGTTTGACTAGGCGGGAGCAGTACTTC

clone_size: few
v_call: TRBV10-2
j_call: TRBJ2-6
d_call: TRBD1
cdr3_aa: CASLRDSAGANVLTF
cdr3_nt: TGCGCCAGCCTCCGGGACAGTGCTGGGGCCAACGTCCTGACTTTC

clone_size: many
v_call: TRBV7-3
j_call: TRBJ2-5
d_call: TRBD1
cdr3_aa: CASSFGGTGGQETQYF
cdr3_nt: TGTGCCAGCAGCTTCGGAGGGACAGGGGGACAGGAGACCCAGTACTTC

clone_size: NA
v_call: TRBV7-9
j_call: TRBJ2-2
d_call: NA
cdr3_aa: CASSQDGNTGELFF
cdr3_nt: TGTGCCAGCAGCCAAGACGGGAACACCGGGGAGCTGTTTTTT

clone_size: NA
v_call: TRBV4-1
j_call: TRBJ2-7
d_call: TRBD2
cdr3_aa: CASSHIILAGGDEQYF
cdr3_nt: TGCGCCAGCAGCCATATTATACTAGCGGGAGGCGACGAGCAGTACTTC

clone_size: many
v_call: TRBV28
j_call: TRBJ2-2
d_call: NA
cdr3_aa: CASSLVPSDPGELFF
cdr3_nt: TGTGCCAGCAGTTTAGTTCCTAGCGATCCCGGGGAGCTGTTTTTT

clone_size: NA
v_call: TRBV12-3/TRBV12-4
j_call: TRBJ2-3
d_call: NA
cdr3_aa: CASSFIGRGRGDTQYF
cdr3_nt: TGTGCCAGCAGTTTTATTGGACGGGGAAGGGGAGATACGCAGTATTTT

clone_size: many
v_call: TRBV28
j_call: TRBJ1-6
d_call: NA
cdr3_aa: CASSFYSPSPLHF
cdr3_nt: TGTGCCAGCAGTTTCTATTCCCCATCACCCCTCCACTTT

clone_size: NA
v_call: TRBV7-9
j_call: TRBJ2-2
d_call: TRBD2
cdr3_aa: CASMREFGGELFF
cdr3_nt: TGTGCCAGCATGCGGGAGTTTGGCGGGGAGCTGTTTTTT

clone_size: NA
v_call: TRBV10-3
j_call: TRBJ2-3
d_call: TRBD2
cdr3_aa: CAISPSGGDTQYF
cdr3_nt: TGTGCCATCAGCCCTAGCGGAGGAGATACGCAGTATTTT

clone_size: many
v_call: TRBV19
j_call: TRBJ1-1
d_call: NA
cdr3_aa: CASSASDNTEAFF
cdr3_nt: TGTGCCAGTAGTGCCAGCGATAACACTGAAGCTTTCTTT

clone_size: few
v_call: TRBV14
j_call: TRBJ2-7
d_call: NA
cdr3_aa: CASEKGGEQYF
cdr3_nt: TGTGCCAGTGAGAAGGGGGGTGAGCAGTACTTC

clone_size: many
v_call: TRBV2
j_call: TRBJ2-7
d_call: NA
cdr3_aa: CASSEALTAYEQYF
cdr3_nt: TGTGCCAGCAGTGAAGCGCTAACGGCTTACGAGCAGTACTTC

clone_size: NA
v_call: TRBV4-2
j_call: TRBJ2-1
d_call: NA
cdr3_aa: CASSQVRDGQFF
cdr3_nt: TGTGCCAGCAGCCAAGTCCGGGACGGGCAGTTCTTC

clone_size: many
v_call: TRBV6-1
j_call: TRBJ2-7
d_call: TRBD1
cdr3_aa: CASRNRDSYEQYF
cdr3_nt: TGTGCCAGCAGAAACAGGGACAGCTACGAGCAGTACTTC

clone_size: few
v_call: TRBV11-2
j_call: TRBJ2-1
d_call: NA
cdr3_aa: CASSLAPREQFF
cdr3_nt: TGTGCCAGCAGCTTGGCACCCCGGGAGCAGTTCTTC

clone_size: NA
v_call: TRBV11-2
j_call: TRBJ1-4
d_call: NA
cdr3_aa: CASSPPRPTGQLMKNCFF
cdr3_nt: NA

clone_size: few
v_call: TRBV28
j_call: TRBJ1-1
d_call: TRBD1
cdr3_aa: CASSLSGQRNTEAFF
cdr3_nt: TGTGCCAGCAGTTTGTCGGGACAGAGGAACACTGAAGCTTTCTTT

clone_size: many
v_call: TRBV15
j_call: TRBJ2-5
d_call: NA
cdr3_aa: CATSPPVVVREQETQYF
cdr3_nt: TGTGCCACCAGCCCCCCAGTGGTTGTCCGGGAACAAGAGACCCAGTACTTC

clone_size: few
v_call: TRBV28
j_call: TRBJ1-6
d_call: NA
cdr3_aa: CASRPLQGNPKPLHF
cdr3_nt: TGTGCCAGCAGACCTCTACAGGGTAACCCCAAACCCCTCCACTTT

clone_size: few
v_call: TRBV5-1
j_call: TRBJ2-7
d_call: TRBD2
cdr3_aa: CASSLAPSGGGLEQYF
cdr3_nt: TGCGCCAGCAGCTTGGCGCCTTCGGGAGGAGGGCTCGAGCAGTACTTC

clone_size: many
v_call: TRBV28
j_call: TRBJ1-2
d_call: NA
cdr3_aa: CASSSSPLGTYGYTF
cdr3_nt: TGTGCCAGCAGTTCCTCTCCGTTGGGGACCTATGGCTACACCTTC

clone_size: NA
v_call: TRBV5-1
j_call: TRBJ2-2
d_call: NA
cdr3_aa: CASSLESRMDTGELFF
cdr3_nt: TGCGCCAGCAGCTTGGAGAGTCGGATGGACACCGGGGAGCTGTTTTTT

clone_size: NA
v_call: TRBV20-1
j_call: TRBJ2-2
d_call: NA
cdr3_aa: CSARGLLNTGELFF
cdr3_nt: TGCAGTGCTAGAGGACTGTTAAACACCGGGGAGCTGTTTTTT

clone_size: many
v_call: TRBV6-2/TRBV6-3
j_call: TRBJ1-5
d_call: NA
cdr3_aa: CASRLDQPQHF
cdr3_nt: TGTGCCAGCAGGCTCGATCAGCCCCAGCATTTT

clone_size: few
v_call: TRBV19
j_call: TRBJ2-7
d_call: NA
cdr3_aa: CASSPRLAGDYEQYF
cdr3_nt: TGTGCCAGTAGTCCCCGACTGGCAGGGGACTACGAGCAGTACTTC

clone_size: NA
v_call: TRBV7-2
j_call: TRBJ2-1
d_call: NA
cdr3_aa: CASSPHLGSVPYNEQFF
cdr3_nt: TGTGCCAGCAGCCCCCACCTTGGGAGCGTCCCCTACAATGAGCAGTTCTTC

clone_size: many
v_call: TRBV2
j_call: TRBJ1-2
d_call: NA
cdr3_aa: CASSGVVRGYTF
cdr3_nt: TGTGCCAGCAGTGGCGTCGTACGTGGCTACACCTTC

clone_size: NA
v_call: TRBV10-2
j_call: TRBJ2-7
d_call: NA
cdr3_aa: CASRDWDSYSYEQYF
cdr3_nt: TGCGCCAGCAGAGACTGGGACTCCTACTCCTACGAGCAGTACTTC

clone_size: many
v_call: TRBV28
j_call: TRBJ1-1
d_call: TRBD1
cdr3_aa: CASRRRQGNTEAFF
cdr3_nt: TGTGCCAGCAGACGCCGACAGGGAAACACTGAAGCTTTCTTT

clone_size: few
v_call: TRBV6-5
j_call: TRBJ2-7
d_call: TRBD1
cdr3_aa: CASSYRTGQGSYEQYF
cdr3_nt: TGTGCCAGCAGTTACCGAACGGGACAGGGGTCCTACGAGCAGTACTTC

clone_size: many
v_call: TRBV2
j_call: TRBJ2-2
d_call: NA
cdr3_aa: CASRSRGFARELFF
cdr3_nt: TGTGCCAGCAGATCACGGGGCTTCGCGAGGGAGCTGTTTTTT

clone_size: few
v_call: TRBV29-1
j_call: TRBJ2-7
d_call: TRBD2
cdr3_aa: CSVEWREYQYF
cdr3_nt: TGCAGCGTTGAATGGCGGGAGTACCAGTACTTC

clone_size: many
v_call: TRBV6-1
j_call: TRBJ1-5
d_call: TRBD1
cdr3_aa: CASSGTGGRPQHF
cdr3_nt: TGTGCCAGCAGTGGGACAGGGGGCCGGCCCCAGCATTTT

clone_size: many
v_call: TRBV13
j_call: TRBJ1-1
d_call: NA
cdr3_aa: CASSQGSEAFF
cdr3_nt: TGTGCCAGCAGCCAGGGGTCTGAAGCTTTCTTT

clone_size: many
v_call: TRBV6-2/TRBV6-3
j_call: TRBJ2-2
d_call: NA
cdr3_aa: CASSYLVADFNTGELFF
cdr3_nt: TGTGCCAGCAGTTACCTCGTAGCGGATTTCAACACCGGGGAGCTGTTTTTT

clone_size: NA
v_call: TRBV28
j_call: TRBJ1-1
d_call: NA
cdr3_aa: CASRTPDRYTEAFF
cdr3_nt: TGTGCCAGCAGGACCCCTGACAGGTACACTGAAGCTTTCTTT

clone_size: many
v_call: TRBV12-3/TRBV12-4
j_call: TRBJ1-1
d_call: NA
cdr3_aa: CASSPPRLNTEAFF
cdr3_nt: TGTGCCAGCAGCCCTCCCCGGCTGAACACTGAAGCTTTCTTT

clone_size: many
v_call: TRBV7-9
j_call: TRBJ1-5
d_call: NA
cdr3_aa: CASSLVTDEEPQHF
cdr3_nt: TGTGCCAGCAGCTTAGTCACTGACGAGGAACCCCAGCATTTT

clone_size: many
v_call: TRBV12-3/TRBV12-4
j_call: TRBJ1-2
d_call: NA
cdr3_aa: CASSLAGAGVVGYTF
cdr3_nt: TGTGCCAGCAGTTTAGCTGGGGCAGGTGTAGTTGGCTACACCTTC

clone_size: many
v_call: TRBV19
j_call: TRBJ2-5
d_call: NA
cdr3_aa: CASSRGQIQETQYF
cdr3_nt: TGTGCCAGTAGTAGGGGCCAGATCCAAGAGACCCAGTACTTC

clone_size: NA
v_call: TRBV29-1
j_call: TRBJ2-7
d_call: TRBD1
cdr3_aa: CSVVWDRGRMEVYEQYF
cdr3_nt: TGCAGCGTTGTGTGGGACAGGGGGCGGATGGAGGTCTACGAGCAGTACTTC

clone_size: many
v_call: TRBV2
j_call: TRBJ2-7
d_call: NA
cdr3_aa: CASKPQENVYEQYF
cdr3_nt: TGTGCCAGCAAGCCACAGGAGAACGTCTACGAGCAGTACTTC

clone_size: NA
v_call: TRBV18
j_call: TRBJ1-1
d_call: NA
cdr3_aa: CASSPDASPSGTEAFF
cdr3_nt: TGTGCCAGCTCACCTGATGCGTCCCCCTCAGGCACTGAAGCTTTCTTT

clone_size: few
v_call: TRBV9
j_call: TRBJ2-7
d_call: NA
cdr3_aa: CASSAMAYNYEQYF
cdr3_nt: TGTGCCAGCAGCGCCATGGCCTACAACTACGAGCAGTACTTC